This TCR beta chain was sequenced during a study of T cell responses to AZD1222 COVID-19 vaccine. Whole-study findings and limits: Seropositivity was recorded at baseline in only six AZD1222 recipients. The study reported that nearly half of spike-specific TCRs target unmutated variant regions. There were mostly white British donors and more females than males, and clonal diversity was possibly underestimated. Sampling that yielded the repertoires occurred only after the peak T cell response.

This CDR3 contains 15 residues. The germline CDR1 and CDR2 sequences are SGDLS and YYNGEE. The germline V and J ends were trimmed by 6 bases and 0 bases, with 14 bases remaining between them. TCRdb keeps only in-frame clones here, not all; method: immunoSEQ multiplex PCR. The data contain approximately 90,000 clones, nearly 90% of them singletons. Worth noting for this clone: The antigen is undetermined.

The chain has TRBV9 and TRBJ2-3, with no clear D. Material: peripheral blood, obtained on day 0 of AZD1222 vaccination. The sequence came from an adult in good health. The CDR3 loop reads CASTPSPRSTDTQYF. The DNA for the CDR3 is TGTGCCAGCACTCCCTCCCCTAGGAGCACAGATACGCAGTATTTT. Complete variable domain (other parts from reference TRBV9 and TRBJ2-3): DSGVTQTPKHLITATGQRVTLRCSPRSGDLSVYWYQQSLDQGLQFLIQYYNGEERAKGNILERFSAQQFPDLHSELNLSSLELGDSALYFCASTPSPRSTDTQYFGPGTRLTVL.